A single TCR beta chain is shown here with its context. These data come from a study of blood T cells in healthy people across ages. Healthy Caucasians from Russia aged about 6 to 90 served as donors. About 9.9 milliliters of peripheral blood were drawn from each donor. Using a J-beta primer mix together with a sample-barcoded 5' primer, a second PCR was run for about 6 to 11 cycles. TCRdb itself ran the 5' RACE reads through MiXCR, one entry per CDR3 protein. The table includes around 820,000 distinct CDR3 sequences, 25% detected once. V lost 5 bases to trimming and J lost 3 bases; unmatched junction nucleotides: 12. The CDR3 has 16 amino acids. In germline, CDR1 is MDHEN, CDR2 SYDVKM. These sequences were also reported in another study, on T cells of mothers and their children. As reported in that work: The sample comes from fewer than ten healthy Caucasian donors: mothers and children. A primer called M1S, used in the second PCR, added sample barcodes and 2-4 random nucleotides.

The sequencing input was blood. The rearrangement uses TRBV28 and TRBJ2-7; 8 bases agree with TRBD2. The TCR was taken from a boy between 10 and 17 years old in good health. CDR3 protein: CASSLTPGGPDYEQYF. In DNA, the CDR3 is TGTGCCAGCAGTCTCACCCCGGGGGGGCCTGACTACGAGCAGTACTTC.